The present entry profiles one T cell receptor (beta chain) with its context. This sample stems from a study of blood T cell repertoires in COVID-19. On the study more broadly: Acute-phase and convalescent COVID-19 samples originated in the United States, Italy and Spain. T cells, B-cell-depleted T cells, or PBMCs provided the cDNA or gDNA that served as material.

The CDR3 has 15 residues. Trimming cost V 4 bases and J 3 bases, with 16 bases left between them. Germline CDR1 is SGHTA and CDR2 is FQGNSA. Methods used by the authors: The authors estimated nucleated cell counts from reference gene primer amplification. TCRdb's table, derived via immunoSEQ multiplex PCR, lists solely in-frame clones and lacks some. The DNA gave D and trimming, while V, J and clone size come from that table. The table lists approximately 70,000 clones, 82% of them singletons. The sequence was obtained from a human donor in a cohort sampled during active COVID-19. The V gene is TRBV7-2, the J gene TRBJ2-7; D is possibly TRBD1 (5 bases). The sample taken for sequencing was peripheral blood. The CDR3 bases are TGTGCCAGCAGCTCGCATCAGGGTTCTCTCTACGAGCAGTACTTC. Its translation: CASSSHQGSLYEQYF.